These T cell receptor beta chains were read from a single sample in a study of shared clonotypes between healthy human individuals. The repertoire was sequenced with immunoSEQ multiplex PCR; TCRdb's copy has only in-frame clones and lacks some. In the table there are approximately 1.4 million clones, under 99% of which are singletons. Sequencing used naive CD4+ T cells sorted from blood. The receptors originated from a man aged 25-45 years in good health. Both conserved end residues are part of each CDR3. D genes are given only for firm matches.

TGTGCCAGCAGCCCCCGGGGCGGATTCTATGGCTACACCTTC | CASSPRGGFYGYTF | TRBJ1-2 | NA | TRBV5-4
TGTGCCAGCAGTTTGCCGAGCCTCTCCTACGAGCAGTACTTC | CASSLPSLSYEQYF | TRBJ2-7 | NA | TRBV28
TGTGCCAGCAGCTTGAACAGGGGACCAGAGACCCAGTACTTC | CASSLNRGPETQYF | TRBJ2-5 | TRBD1 | TRBV5-5
TGTGCCAGCAGCCGCCAACCAAGCTACGAGCAGTACTTC | CASSRQPSYEQYF | TRBJ2-7 | NA | TRBV7-9
TGTGCCAGCAATACAGGGGGCTTCTACAATGAGCAGTTCTTC | CASNTGGFYNEQFF | TRBJ2-1 | TRBD1 | TRBV28
TGCGCCAGCAGCGTTAGCGGAGTCCAAGAGACCCAGTACTTC | CASSVSGVQETQYF | TRBJ2-5 | NA | TRBV5-1
TGTGCCAGCAGCTCAGCGGGCAGGGACAGGGAAAAACTGTTTTTT | CASSSAGRDREKLFF | TRBJ1-4 | TRBD1 | TRBV7-6
TGTGCCAGCAGTTTGCGTGGGCCTTACAATGAGCAGTTCTTC | CASSLRGPYNEQFF | TRBJ2-1 | NA | TRBV28
TGCAGCGTTATAGGGAGGGGGACAGGGGCCCTGGACACTGAAGCTTTCTTT | CSVIGRGTGALDTEAFF | TRBJ1-1 | TRBD1 | TRBV29-1
TGTGCCAGCAGAGGGGGCTGGAATGGCTACACCTTC | CASRGGWNGYTF | TRBJ1-2 | TRBD1 | TRBV6-6
TGTGCCAGCTCGCGGAAAGGACCGTCGTTTAGCACCGGGGAGCTGTTTTTT | CASSRKGPSFSTGELFF | TRBJ2-2 | NA | TRBV18
TGTGCCAGCAGCCAGGACAGGGGGGACTATGGCTACACCTTC | CASSQDRGDYGYTF | TRBJ1-2 | TRBD1 | TRBV28
TGCGCCAGCAGCGCTAGCGGGAGTGCAGATACGCAGTATTTT | CASSASGSADTQYF | TRBJ2-3 | TRBD2 | TRBV5-1
TGTGCCAGCAGTCTTGCCGGTGAGCAGTTCTTC | CASSLAGEQFF | TRBJ2-1 | NA | TRBV28
TGCAGTGCTTACGGCTACGAGCAGTACTTC | CSAYGYEQYF | TRBJ2-7 | NA | TRBV20-1
TGTGCCAGCAGCTTAATGGGACTAGCGAACTACAATGAGCAGTTCTTC | CASSLMGLANYNEQFF | TRBJ2-1 | TRBD2 | TRBV7-3
TGTGCCAGCAGCCGAACCGGGCCAGAGCAGAACATTAGGCCCTACAATGAGCAGTTCTTC | CASSRTGPEQNIRPYNEQFF | TRBJ2-1 | NA | TRBV14
TGTGCCAGCAGCGTACATAACTATGGCTACACCTTC | CASSVHNYGYTF | TRBJ1-2 | NA | TRBV7-2
TGTGCCAGCAGTTACGGCGCGGGCTATTCCTACGAGCAGTACTTC | CASSYGAGYSYEQYF | TRBJ2-7 | NA | TRBV6-6
TGCGCCAGCAGCTTGGGTGACGGGACCGGGGAGCTGTTTTTT | CASSLGDGTGELFF | TRBJ2-2 | NA | TRBV5-1